The 22 T cell receptor beta chains presented below share a single source sample, sequenced in a study of blood T cell repertoires in COVID-19. The protocol was immunoSEQ multiplex PCR, while the TCRdb copy is restricted to in-frame clones and leaves out a portion. This table holds approximately 350,000 clones, approximately 91% found once. The specimen sequenced was peripheral blood. All receptors come from a woman aged 70-85 years with COVID-19, enrolled during active disease.

The rearrangement links TRBV12-3 or TRBV12-4 to TRBJ1-2, with D possibly TRBD1 on 5 matching bases. Trimming cost V 1 base and J 8 bases, with 11 bases left between them. The CDR3 length is 13 residues. CDR3 DNA: TGTGCCAGCAGTTTAGATGGGGCTCTGGGCTACACCTTC. The encoded protein is CASSLDGALGYTF.

The chain combines TRBV5-1 with TRBJ1-5, with D perhaps matching TRBD1 (5 bases). Germline assignment: CDR1 SGHRS and CDR2 YFSETQ. The ends were cut back, 0 bases at V and 5 bases at J, with 12 bases in the middle. CDR3 length: 15 residues. The CDR3 region is CASSLAGNWDQPQHF. The CDR3 DNA follows: TGCGCCAGCAGCTTGGCAGGGAATTGGGATCAGCCCCAGCATTTT.

The CDR3 protein is CASSRTGSGNTIYF. The CDR3 coding sequence is TGCGCCAGCAGCAGGACAGGCTCTGGAAACACCATATATTTT. This chain uses TRBV5-1 with TRBJ1-3, with TRBD1 matching over 7 bases. The germline V gene encodes CDR1 SGHRS and CDR2 YFSETQ. CDR3 length: 14 amino acids. The J segment lost 0 bases and the V segment lost 4 bases, leaving 1 base of the junction unmatched.

The chain combines TRBV7-3 with TRBJ2-3, with D possibly being TRBD2 (6 bases). With 5 bases removed from V and 6 bases from J, the gap between germline ends came to 18 bases. The CDR3 is made up of 15 amino acids. Per the germline V gene, CDR1 is SGHTA and CDR2 is FQGTGA. The DNA of the CDR3 is TGTGCCAGCAGCCTAGGCGGGACCCGTGGGGATACGCAGTATTTT. This codes for CASSLGGTRGDTQYF.

This rearrangement joins TRBV5-4 to TRBJ2-2; possibly TRBD2 for D (5 bases). The V end lost 4 bases, the J end lost 7 bases, and 20 bases lay between the germline ends. The CDR3 is 16 amino acids. Germline-derived CDR1 and CDR2 are SGHNT and YYREEE (reference sequence). CDR3 sequence (DNA): TGTGCCAGCAGCCCTAGAGGACTCGCGGCCGTCGGGGAGCTGTTTTTT. This translates into CASSPRGLAAVGELFF.

The chain's CDR3 is CASSYGFGQLNTEAFF. CDR3 sequence (DNA): TGTGCCAGCAGCTATGGGTTTGGACAGTTGAACACTGAAGCTTTCTTT. The chain carries TRBV14 and TRBJ1-1; possible D gene TRBD1, 6 bases. Germline V lookup: CDR1 SGHDN, CDR2 FVKESK. V shed 5 bases and J shed 0 bases, with 16 bases lying between them. The CDR3 covers 16 residues.

The chain combines TRBV6-5 with TRBJ1-2; D uncertain. CDR3 size: 15 residues. V lost 7 bases, J lost 5 bases, and 20 bases lay in between. The V gene's germline CDR1 is MNHEY and CDR2 SVGAGI. This chain's CDR3 is CASKGGKSLLYGYTF. Here the CDR3 DNA reads TGTGCCAGCAAGGGAGGCAAGTCCCTATTATATGGCTACACCTTC.

The rearrangement links TRBV5-4 to TRBJ2-7; possibly TRBD2 for D (6 bases). V was trimmed by 4 bases and J by 1 base, leaving 15 bases between them. The germline V gene has CDR1 SGHNT and CDR2 YYREEE (reference sequence). The CDR3 is 15 amino acids. CDR3 amino acids: CASSIGGQVSYEQYF. The CDR3 nucleotides read TGTGCCAGCAGCATTGGAGGGCAGGTGTCCTACGAGCAGTACTTC.

The table lists this clone with a count of one. V usage is TRBV30 and J usage is TRBJ1-6, with a weak D call TRBD1 (5 bases). CDR3 size: 13 residues. Germline lookup yields CDR1 GTSNPN and CDR2 SVGIG (reference sequence). V lost 3 bases and J 5 bases, leaving 8 bases between the germline ends. In DNA, the CDR3 is TGTGCCTGGAGCGGGGGGAATAATTCACCCCTCCACTTT. Its translation: CAWSGGNNSPLHF.

The V gene is TRBV19, the J gene TRBJ1-5; TRBD1 aligns across 7 bases. Trimming removed 3 bases from V and 1 base from J; junction bases left unmatched: 6. CDR3 length equals 16 residues. Per the germline V gene, CDR1 is LNHDA and CDR2 is SQIVND (reference sequence). Here the CDR3 reads CASSMTGSWSNQPQHF. The CDR3 bases are TGTGCCAGTAGTATGACAGGGAGTTGGAGCAATCAGCCCCAGCATTTT.

Only a few counts were recorded for this clone. The V call is TRBV7-8, the J call TRBJ1-6; no clear D. Germline CDR1 SGHVS, CDR2 FQNEAQ. With 6 bases removed from V and 6 bases from J, the gap between germline ends came to 21 bases. This CDR3 is built from 17 residues. The CDR3 here is CASRRGPPPVANSPLHF. The CDR3 DNA reads TGTGCCAGCAGACGAGGGCCTCCTCCAGTGGCTAATTCACCCCTCCACTTT.

The chain is built from TRBV24-1 and TRBJ2-7; TRBD1 aligns across 9 bases. The V gene's germline CDR1 is KGHDR and CDR2 SFDVKD. The CDR3 length is 23 residues. Losses at the gene ends were 0 bases for V and 6 bases for J; bases not matched to a gene: 29. CDR3 coding DNA: TGTGCCACCAGTGATTTGGATGAAACGTGGGACAGGGACTTTTCCGGCTTCGGGTGCGAGCAGTACTTC. This encodes CATSDLDETWDRDFSGFGCEQYF.

Written as DNA, the CDR3 is TGTGCCAGCAGCTACCACAGGGGGTCGACAGATACGCAGTATTTT. Translation: CASSYHRGSTDTQYF. This chain links TRBV7-9 with TRBJ2-3; 8 bases map to TRBD1. CDR3 size: 15 residues. Germline V CDR1 and CDR2: SEHNR, FQNEAQ (reference sequence). V was pared by 4 bases and J by 3 bases, with 6 bases of the junction left unmatched.

V usage is TRBV5-6 and J usage is TRBJ1-2; no reliable D call. V lost 3 bases, J lost 8 bases, and 8 bases lay in between. From germline, CDR1 is SGHDT and CDR2 YYEEEE. This CDR3 spans 11 amino acids. CDR3: CASSYVHGYTF. CDR3 nucleotide sequence: TGTGCCAGCAGCTACGTACACGGCTACACCTTC.

This chain connects TRBV4-1 to TRBJ1-6; 7 positions match TRBD1. The CDR3 length is 16 residues. The germline CDR1 and CDR2 sequences are MGHRA and YSYEKL. The V gene end was trimmed by 4 bases and the J gene end by 3 bases; junction bases not matched to a gene: 6. The CDR3 is CASSLLTGIYNSPLHF. The CDR3 DNA follows: TGCGCCAGCAGCCTGTTGACAGGGATCTATAATTCACCCCTCCACTTT.

In its sample, this clone was seen a few times. CDR3 protein: CASSEGEFNSPLHF. CDR3 in DNA: TGTGCCAGCAGTGAAGGAGAGTTTAATTCACCCCTCCACTTT. The chain combines TRBV6-1 with TRBJ1-6, with D unclear. Trimming pared 1 base from V and 6 bases from J, leaving 7 bases between. This CDR3 comprises 14 residues. The germline CDR1 and CDR2 sequences are MNHNS and SASEGT.

This clone was found once. V is TRBV5-1 and J is TRBJ2-7; the match to TRBD1 covers 8 bases. The germline CDR1 and CDR2 sequences are SGHRS and YFSETQ. CDR3 length equals 15 residues. With V trimmed by 4 bases and J by 3 bases, 9 bases remained unmatched. CDR3: CASSIGPGQGYEQYF. CDR3 DNA sequence: TGCGCCAGCAGCATTGGCCCCGGACAGGGCTACGAGCAGTACTTC.

V usage is TRBV27 and J usage is TRBJ1-2; D perhaps matches TRBD1 (5 bases). In germline, CDR1 is MNHEY, CDR2 SMNVEV (reference sequence). Deletions cut 5 bases from V and 1 base from J, with 8 bases between. This CDR3 is 13 amino acids long. CDR3 nucleotide sequence: TGTGCCAGCAGTGCCCAGGGTAACTATGGCTACACCTTC. It specifies CASSAQGNYGYTF.

The rearrangement uses TRBV7-8 and TRBJ2-3, with 8 bases matching TRBD1. Germline CDR1 SGHVS, CDR2 FQNEAQ. CDR3 size: 19 residues. Trimming cost V 5 bases and J 1 base; bases outside gene matches: 17. DNA of the CDR3: TGTGCCAGCAGCCGAGACCCTACGGCAGGGACAGGCGGCACAGATACGCAGTATTTT. It codes for CASSRDPTAGTGGTDTQYF.

The V call is TRBV10-3, the J call TRBJ2-2; TRBD1 matches at 9 bases. The CDR3 is made up of 14 amino acids. From germline, CDR1 is ENHRY and CDR2 SYGVKD. With 8 bases clipped from V and 6 bases from J, the junction kept 7 bases outside the gene matches. The DNA for the CDR3 is TGTGCCATCCGGGGACAGGGCGGTTCCGGGGAGCTGTTTTTT. This translates into CAIRGQGGSGELFF.

CDR3 DNA sequence: TGTGCCAGCAGCTTGACAGAAATCTACGAGCAGTACTTC. Translated, it gives CASSLTEIYEQYF. V is TRBV5-5 and J is TRBJ2-7; D gene uncertain. CDR1 SGHKS and CDR2 YYEKEE come from the germline V gene (reference sequence). V was shortened by 1 base and J by 3 bases, with 8 bases between the two germline ends. This CDR3 is 13 amino acids long.

This CDR3 reads CASNPGSRGTVLQFF. In nucleotides, the CDR3 is TGCGCCAGCAATCCCGGGAGTCGGGGAACAGTTCTCCAGTTCTTC. The chain carries TRBV5-1 and TRBJ2-1, with a weak D call TRBD2 (6 bases). The CDR3 extends over 15 amino acids. Trimming removed 6 bases from V and 13 bases from J, with 26 bases in between. In germline, CDR1 is SGHRS, CDR2 YFSETQ.